The following is a T cell receptor beta chain sequence with its context. This sample stems from a study of shared clonotypes between healthy human individuals. The CDR3 loop spans 12 amino acids. From germline, CDR1 is SEHNR and CDR2 FQNEAQ (reference sequence). V dropped 5 bases and J dropped 1 base, with 6 bases sitting between them. The assay was immunoSEQ multiplex PCR, and TCRdb's table has in-frame clones only and misses some. The sample shows hundreds of thousands of clones, about 96% of them seen only once. Sequenced sample: memory CD8+ T cells sorted from blood. Subset specified: CD45RO+ cells pooled with CCR7-negative TemRA cells. This chain joins TRBV7-9 and TRBJ2-7, with a possible D match to TRBD1 (5 bases). This sequence was found in a man aged 30 to 39 in good health. In DNA form, the CDR3 reads TGTGCCAGCAGCGGGGCTTCCTACGAGCAGTACTTC. It is translated as CASSGASYEQYF.